The present entry profiles one T cell receptor (beta chain) with its context. Profiled with immunoSEQ multiplex PCR; TCRdb holds only in-frame clones, not every one. The sample has about 160,000 clones, 90% to 95% seen once. These data come from a study of control samples from healthy donors and cancer patients. The CDR3 runs 13 residues. Trimming cost V 3 bases and J 7 bases, with 9 bases left between them. Germline loops: CDR1 MDHEN, CDR2 SYDVKM. The V call is TRBV28, the J call TRBJ2-2; D remains ambiguous. Sample: PBMCs. This clonotype was sampled from a man aged 55 to 70 with colorectal cancer. CDR3 bases: TGTGCCAGCAGTTTGACGGGTGGCGGGGAGCTGTTTTTT. Its protein product is CASSLTGGGELFF. The variable domain in full, with the rest retrieved from reference TRBV28 and TRBJ2-2, is DVKVTQSSRYLVKRTGEKVFLECVQDMDHENMFWYRQDPGLGLRLIYFSYDVKMKEKGDIPEGYSVSREKKERFSLILESASTNQTSMYLCASSLTGGGELFFGEGSRLTVL.